What follows are 5 T cell receptor beta chains derived from one specimen sequenced in a study of cytomegalovirus exposure and HLA in healthy donors. The PCR was carried out with 60 Vbeta primers and 13 Jbeta primers. Sequenced by immunoSEQ multiplex PCR; TCRdb stores in-frame clones only, minus some. The sample includes around 150,000 clones, roughly 75% of them seen just once. The specimen sequenced was PBMCs. Receptors were obtained from a young man in good health and CMV-seronegative.

This sequence joins TRBV18 and TRBJ1-5; D perhaps matches TRBD1 (6 bases). The germline V and J ends were trimmed by 1 base and 7 bases, with 11 bases remaining between them. CDR3 size: 14 residues. CDR1 is KGHSH, CDR2 LQKENI, per germline. The CDR3 loop reads CASSPQQGEQPQHF. The CDR3 DNA is TGTGCCAGCTCACCACAACAGGGTGAGCAGCCCCAGCATTTT. Filled out from reference TRBV18 and TRBJ1-5, the complete variable domain reads NAGVMQNPRHLVRRRGQEARLRCSPMKGHSHVYWYRQLPEEGLKFMVYLQKENIIDESGMPKERFSAEFPKEGPSILRIQQVVRGDSAAYFCASSPQQGEQPQHFGDGTRLSIL.

The V call is TRBV5-1, the J call TRBJ1-1; TRBD1 matches 7 bases. Per germline, CDR1 SGHRS and CDR2 YFSETQ. J gave up 5 bases and V 4 bases, and 14 bases lay outside the gene matches. The CDR3 loop spans 16 amino acids. Here the CDR3 DNA reads TGCGCCAGCAGCCCCCAACAGGGGACGGGGAGAACTGAAGCTTTCTTT. It yields the protein CASSPQQGTGRTEAFF.

This chain links TRBV6-5 with TRBJ2-7; D is unresolved. The CDR3 is made up of 15 amino acids. Trimming pared 6 bases from V and 3 bases from J, leaving 18 bases between. Germline V gives CDR1 MNHEY, CDR2 SVGAGI. The CDR3 reads CASRSPGVNRYEQYF. The CDR3 DNA follows: TGTGCCAGCAGATCCCCGGGTGTGAATCGCTACGAGCAGTACTTC.

This clone was seen a handful of times. The gene calls are TRBV4-1 and TRBJ2-2, with TRBD1 matching 11 bases. Germline lookup yields CDR1 MGHRA and CDR2 YSYEKL. V dropped 4 bases and J dropped 3; count of bases not matched to a gene: 7. The CDR3 is 17 residues long. CDR3 sequence: CASSRPGQGEDTGELFF. The CDR3 DNA follows: TGCGCCAGCAGCCGTCCGGGACAGGGGGAGGACACCGGGGAGCTGTTTTTT.

This clone was counted between two and nine times. V is TRBV28 and J is TRBJ2-1; 15 bases align to TRBD2. The germline gives CDR1 MDHEN, CDR2 SYDVKM. The V and J ends lost 3 bases and 16 bases, in that order; junction bases with no gene match: 10. The CDR3 consists of 15 residues. CDR3 DNA sequence: TGTGCCAGCAGTTTGGGCGGACTAGCGGGAGGGAAGTGCTTCTTC. Its protein is CASSLGGLAGGKCFF.